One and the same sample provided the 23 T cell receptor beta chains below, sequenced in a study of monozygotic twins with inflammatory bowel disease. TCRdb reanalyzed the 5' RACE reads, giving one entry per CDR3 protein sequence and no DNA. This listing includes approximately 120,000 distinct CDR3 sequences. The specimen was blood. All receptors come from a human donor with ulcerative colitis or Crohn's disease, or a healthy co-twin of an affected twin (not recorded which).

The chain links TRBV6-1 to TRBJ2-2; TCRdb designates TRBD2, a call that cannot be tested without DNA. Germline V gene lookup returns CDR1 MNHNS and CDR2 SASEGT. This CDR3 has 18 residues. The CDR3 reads CASSHGTSGGDGTGELFF.

The CDR3 loop reads CASSEDSGSSGNTIYF. The V call is TRBV6-1, the J call TRBJ1-3. The germline gives CDR1 MNHNS, CDR2 SASEGT. The CDR3 has 16 amino acids.

CDR3 in amino acids: CASSTPDRLSGNTIYF. J is TRBJ1-3 and V is TRBV19; the D call of TRBD1 rests on TCRdb alone, since no DNA is present to check it. CDR1 is LNHDA and CDR2 is SQIVND in the germline V gene (reference sequence). This CDR3 is 16 amino acids long.

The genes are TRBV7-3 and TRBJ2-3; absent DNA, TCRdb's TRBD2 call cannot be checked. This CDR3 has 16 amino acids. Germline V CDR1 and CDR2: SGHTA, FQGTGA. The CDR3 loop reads CASSFGRGGAADTQYF. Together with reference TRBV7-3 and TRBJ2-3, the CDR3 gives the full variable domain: GAGVSQTPSNKVTEKGKYVELRCDPISGHTALYWYRQSLGQGPEFLIYFQGTGAADDSGLPNDRFFAVRPEGSVSTLKIQRTERGDSAVYLCASSFGRGGAADTQYFGPGTRLTVL.

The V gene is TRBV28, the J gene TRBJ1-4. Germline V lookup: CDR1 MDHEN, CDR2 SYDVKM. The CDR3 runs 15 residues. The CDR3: CASSLERGRDEKLFF.

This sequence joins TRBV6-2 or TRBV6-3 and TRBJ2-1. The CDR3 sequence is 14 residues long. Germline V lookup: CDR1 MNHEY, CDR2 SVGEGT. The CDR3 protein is CASSYTRTSNEQFF.

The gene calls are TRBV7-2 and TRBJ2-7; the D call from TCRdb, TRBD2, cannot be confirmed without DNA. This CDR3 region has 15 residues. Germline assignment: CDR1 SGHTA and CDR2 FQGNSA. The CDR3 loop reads CASSLGGLANYEQYF.

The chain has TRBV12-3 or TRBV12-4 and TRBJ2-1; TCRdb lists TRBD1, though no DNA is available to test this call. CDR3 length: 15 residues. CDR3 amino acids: CATTDRDRGRNEQFF.

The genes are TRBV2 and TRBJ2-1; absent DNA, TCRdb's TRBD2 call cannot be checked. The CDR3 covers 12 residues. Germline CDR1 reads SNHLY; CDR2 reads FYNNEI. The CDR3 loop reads CASRESREARFF.

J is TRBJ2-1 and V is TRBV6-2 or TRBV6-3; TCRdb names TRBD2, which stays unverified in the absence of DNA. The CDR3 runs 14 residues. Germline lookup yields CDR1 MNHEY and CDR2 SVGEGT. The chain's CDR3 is CASSTPASGNEQFF.

CDR3 sequence: CASSSPASGPWYEQFF. This rearrangement joins TRBV28 to TRBJ2-1; the TCRdb call, TRBD2, lacks DNA for checking. The CDR3 length is 16 residues. In germline, CDR1 is MDHEN, CDR2 SYDVKM.

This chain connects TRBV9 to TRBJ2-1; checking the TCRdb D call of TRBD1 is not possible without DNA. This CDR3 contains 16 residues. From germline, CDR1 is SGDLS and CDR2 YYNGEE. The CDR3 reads CASSPTGTGYGNEQFF.

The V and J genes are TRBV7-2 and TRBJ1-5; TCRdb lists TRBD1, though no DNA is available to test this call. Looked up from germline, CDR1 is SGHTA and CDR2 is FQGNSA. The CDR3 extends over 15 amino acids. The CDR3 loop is CASSPRTDSNQPQHF. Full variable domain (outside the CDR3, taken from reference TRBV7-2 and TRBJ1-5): GAGVSQSPSNKVTEKGKDVELRCDPISGHTALYWYRQSLGQGLEFLIYFQGNSAPDKSGLPSDRFSAERTGGSVSTLTIQRTQQEDSAVYLCASSPRTDSNQPQHFGDGTRLSIL.

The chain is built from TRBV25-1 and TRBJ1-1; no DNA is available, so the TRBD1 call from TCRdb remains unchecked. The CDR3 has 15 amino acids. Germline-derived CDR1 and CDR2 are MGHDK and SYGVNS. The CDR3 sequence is CASSWGGTANTEAFF.

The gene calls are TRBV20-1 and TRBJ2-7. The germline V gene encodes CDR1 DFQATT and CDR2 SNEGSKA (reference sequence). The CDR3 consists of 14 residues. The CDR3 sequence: CSASTQAIKDEQYF.

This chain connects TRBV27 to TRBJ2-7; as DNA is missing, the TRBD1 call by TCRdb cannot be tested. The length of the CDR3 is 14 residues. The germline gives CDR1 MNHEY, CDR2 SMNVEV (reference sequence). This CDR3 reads CASSWRQGGLEQYF.

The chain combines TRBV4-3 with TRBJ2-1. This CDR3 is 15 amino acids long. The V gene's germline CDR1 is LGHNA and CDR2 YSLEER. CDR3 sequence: CASSQDRLSYNEQFF.

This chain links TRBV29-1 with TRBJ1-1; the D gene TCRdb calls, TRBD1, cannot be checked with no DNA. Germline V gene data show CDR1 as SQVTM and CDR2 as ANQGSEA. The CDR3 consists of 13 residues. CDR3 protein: CSVVRGPATEAFF.

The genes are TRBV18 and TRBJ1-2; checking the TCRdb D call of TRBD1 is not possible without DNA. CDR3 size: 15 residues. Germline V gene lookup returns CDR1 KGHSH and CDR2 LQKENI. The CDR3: CASSLSGQPPRDYTF.

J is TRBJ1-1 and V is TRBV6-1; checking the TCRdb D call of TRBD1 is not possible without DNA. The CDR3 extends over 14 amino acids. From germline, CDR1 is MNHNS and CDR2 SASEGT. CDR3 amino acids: CASNMPGGFAEAFF.

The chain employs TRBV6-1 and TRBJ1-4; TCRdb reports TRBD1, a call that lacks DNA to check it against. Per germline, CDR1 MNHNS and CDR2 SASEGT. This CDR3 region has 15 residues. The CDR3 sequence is CASTVHRGDNEKLFF.

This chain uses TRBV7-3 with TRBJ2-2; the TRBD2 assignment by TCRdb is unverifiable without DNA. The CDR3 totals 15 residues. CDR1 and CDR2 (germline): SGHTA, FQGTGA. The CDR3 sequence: CASSPRTSGVGELFF.

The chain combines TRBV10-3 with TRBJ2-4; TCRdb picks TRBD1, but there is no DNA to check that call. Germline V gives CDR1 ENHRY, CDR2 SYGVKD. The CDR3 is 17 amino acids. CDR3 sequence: CAISESDPFDTHNIQYF.